The clone carrying this T cell receptor beta chain was observed a handful of times. Its matching antigen is unknown. The data belong to a study of identical twins. Study-level findings and limits: The study found weaker excess twin sharing in beta out-of-frame sequences.

Germline values: CDR1 DFQATT, CDR2 SNEGSKA (reference sequence). J lost 6 bases, V lost 2 bases, and 7 bases had no gene match. This CDR3 has 15 amino acids. Unique molecular identifiers were in the cDNA, with template-switch universal primer binding. TCRdb called the 5' RACE reads again in MiXCR, with one record for every CDR3 protein. This sample has roughly 1.6 million distinct CDR3 sequences, with around a third found just once. Sequencing used cord blood. This TCR was sampled from a newborn girl in good health. The chain links TRBV20-1 to TRBJ1-6, with 7 bases that match TRBD1. The CDR3 loop reads CSARQTRGGNSPLHF. CDR3 nucleotide sequence: TGCAGTGCTAGACAAACCAGGGGGGGTAATTCACCCCTCCACTTT.